The present entry profiles one T cell receptor beta chain with its context. This sample is drawn from a study of shared T cell receptors in the human thymus. Sequencing used immunoSEQ multiplex PCR; TCRdb keeps in-frame clones, though not all of them. The sample has 540,000 or so clones, 75% to 80% seen once. CDR3 length: 16 residues. Germline CDR1 is SGHTA and CDR2 is FQGNSA. The ends lost 10 bases at V and 2 bases at J; junction bases unmatched: 15. These data were also filed under a second study, of human thymus T cells. That work contributes: All donors were healthy Finnish infants who were undergoing corrective surgery to treat congenital heart defects. Resected material from corrective heart surgery provided the thymus tissue analysed. Thymic and blood repertoires showed apparently biased V and J gene usage. Related research found strongly overlapping thymic repertoires in unrelated individuals.

This TCR was sampled from a boy in the first two years of life with a congenital heart defect. The V call is TRBV7-2, the J call TRBJ2-7; 9 bases are shared with TRBD2. The material sequenced was thymocytes. CDR3 nucleotide sequence: TGTGCCACCCGGTCCCTTAGCGGGAGTCTTGCCTACGAGCAGTACTTC. It specifies CATRSLSGSLAYEQYF.